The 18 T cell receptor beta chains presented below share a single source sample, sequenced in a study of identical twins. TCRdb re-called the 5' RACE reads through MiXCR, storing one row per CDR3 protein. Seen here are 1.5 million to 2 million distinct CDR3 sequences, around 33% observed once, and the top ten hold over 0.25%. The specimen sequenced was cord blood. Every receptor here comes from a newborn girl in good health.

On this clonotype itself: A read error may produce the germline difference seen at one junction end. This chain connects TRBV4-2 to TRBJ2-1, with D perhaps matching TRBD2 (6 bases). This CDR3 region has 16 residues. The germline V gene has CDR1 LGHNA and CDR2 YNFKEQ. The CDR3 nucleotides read TGTACCAGCAGCCCCCGGGACTCAAGTGGGTACAATGAGCAGTTCTTC. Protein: CTSSPRDSSGYNEQFF.

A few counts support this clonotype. CDR3 in DNA: TGTGCCAGCAGCCGACCCACCCAGGAGGGATTTTATGGCTACACCTTC. Translation gives CASSRPTQEGFYGYTF. The chain links TRBV12-3 or TRBV12-4 to TRBJ1-2; unclear D gene. The CDR3 is made up of 16 amino acids. V lost 6 bases and J 5 bases, leaving 22 bases between the germline ends.

For the CDR3, the DNA is TGTGCCAGCACCCAGGGACAGGGTAGGGGAAAACTGTTTTTT. Translated: CASTQGQGRGKLFF. J is TRBJ1-4 and V is TRBV3-1; 9 bases match TRBD1. The junction had 10 bases not matched to a gene; V was cut back by 7 bases and J by 10 bases. The length of the CDR3 is 14 residues. Per the germline V gene, CDR1 is LGHDT and CDR2 is YNNKEL (reference sequence).

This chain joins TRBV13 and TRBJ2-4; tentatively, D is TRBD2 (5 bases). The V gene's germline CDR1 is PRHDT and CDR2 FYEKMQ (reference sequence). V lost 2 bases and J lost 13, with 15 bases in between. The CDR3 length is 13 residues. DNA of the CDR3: TGTGCCAGCAGCTTACGGGGTCCCTACGGGCAGTACTTC. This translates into CASSLRGPYGQYF.

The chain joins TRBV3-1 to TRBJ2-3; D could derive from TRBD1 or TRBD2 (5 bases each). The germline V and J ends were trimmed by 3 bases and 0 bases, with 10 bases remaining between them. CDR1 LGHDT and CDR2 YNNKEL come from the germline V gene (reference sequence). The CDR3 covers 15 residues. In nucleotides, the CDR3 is TGTGCCAGCAGCCAGGGACGGCCTAGCACAGATACGCAGTATTTT. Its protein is CASSQGRPSTDTQYF.

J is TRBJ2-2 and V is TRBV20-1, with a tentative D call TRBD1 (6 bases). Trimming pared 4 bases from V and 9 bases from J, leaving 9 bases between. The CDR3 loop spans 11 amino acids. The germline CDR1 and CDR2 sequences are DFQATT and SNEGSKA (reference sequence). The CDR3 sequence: CSATGVRELFF. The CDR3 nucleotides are TGCAGTGCTACAGGGGTGAGGGAGCTGTTTTTT.

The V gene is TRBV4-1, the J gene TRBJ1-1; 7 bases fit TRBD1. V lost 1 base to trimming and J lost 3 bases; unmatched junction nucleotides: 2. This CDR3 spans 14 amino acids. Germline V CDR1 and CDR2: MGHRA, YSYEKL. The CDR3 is CASSQVQGDTEAFF. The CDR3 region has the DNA TGCGCCAGCAGCCAAGTCCAGGGGGACACTGAAGCTTTCTTT.

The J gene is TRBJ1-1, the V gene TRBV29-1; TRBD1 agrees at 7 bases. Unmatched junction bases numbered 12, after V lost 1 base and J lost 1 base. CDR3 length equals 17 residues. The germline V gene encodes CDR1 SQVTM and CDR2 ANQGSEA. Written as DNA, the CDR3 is TGCAGCGTTGAAGTGGCCCCGAGACAGGGTTGGAACACTGAAGCTTTCTTT. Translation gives CSVEVAPRQGWNTEAFF.

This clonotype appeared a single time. The CDR3 nucleotides are TGTGCCAGCAGTGAAACCCTAGCGGGCACAGATACGCAGTATTTT. It codes for CASSETLAGTDTQYF. V is TRBV6-1 and J is TRBJ2-3, with 7 bases matching TRBD2. The junction had 3 bases not matched to a gene; V was cut back by 2 bases and J by 1 base. The CDR3 runs to 15 residues. Germline assignment: CDR1 MNHNS and CDR2 SASEGT.

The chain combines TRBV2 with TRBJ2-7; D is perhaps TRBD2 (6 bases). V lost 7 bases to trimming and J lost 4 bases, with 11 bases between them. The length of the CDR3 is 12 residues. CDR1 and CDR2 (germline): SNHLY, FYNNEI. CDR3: CASIGGRYEQYF. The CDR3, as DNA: TGTGCCAGCATCGGAGGGAGGTACGAGCAGTACTTC.

The CDR3 coding sequence is TGTGCCAGCAGTAGTCGCTTGAGTACGGGGGCCTTCCTCCAAGAGACCCAGTACTTC. It codes for CASSSRLSTGAFLQETQYF. This sequence joins TRBV6-1 and TRBJ2-5; either TRBD1 or TRBD2 may supply D (6 bases each). Germline V gene lookup returns CDR1 MNHNS and CDR2 SASEGT. Trimming shortened V by 5 bases and J by 1 base, and 26 bases separated the two germline ends. The CDR3 contains 19 residues.

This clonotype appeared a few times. CDR3 in amino acids: CASNPAGRRRNYGYTF. Here the CDR3 DNA reads TGTGCCAGCAACCCGGCCGGGAGGAGGAGGAACTATGGCTACACCTTC. This chain links TRBV2 with TRBJ1-2; D uncertain. Trimming shortened V by 7 bases and J by 2 bases, and 20 bases separated the two germline ends. Germline CDR1 SNHLY, CDR2 FYNNEI. This CDR3 has 16 residues.

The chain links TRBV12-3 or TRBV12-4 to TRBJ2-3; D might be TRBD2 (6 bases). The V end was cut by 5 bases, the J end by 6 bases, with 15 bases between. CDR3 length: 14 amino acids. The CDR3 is CASSHGTAGDTQYF. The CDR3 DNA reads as TGTGCCAGCAGTCACGGGACTGCTGGGGATACGCAGTATTTT.

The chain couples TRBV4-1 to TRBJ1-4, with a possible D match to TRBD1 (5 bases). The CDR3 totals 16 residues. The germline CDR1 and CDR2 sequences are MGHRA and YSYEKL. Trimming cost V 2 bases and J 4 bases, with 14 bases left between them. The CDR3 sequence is CASSQRGLSLNEKLFF. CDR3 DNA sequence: TGCGCCAGCAGCCAAAGGGGTCTGTCTCTTAATGAAAAACTGTTTTTT.

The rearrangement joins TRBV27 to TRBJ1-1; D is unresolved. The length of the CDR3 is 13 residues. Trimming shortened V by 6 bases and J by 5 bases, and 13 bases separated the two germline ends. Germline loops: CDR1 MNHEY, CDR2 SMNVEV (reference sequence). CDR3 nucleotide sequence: TGTGCCAGCAGGCAGGCCTCCGGGACTGAAGCTTTCTTT. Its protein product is CASRQASGTEAFF.

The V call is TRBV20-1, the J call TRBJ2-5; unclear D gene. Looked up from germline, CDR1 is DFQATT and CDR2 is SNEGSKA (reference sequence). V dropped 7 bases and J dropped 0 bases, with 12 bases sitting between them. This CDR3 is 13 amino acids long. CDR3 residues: CSDTIRDQETQYF. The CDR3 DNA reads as TGCAGTGATACCATTCGAGACCAAGAGACCCAGTACTTC.

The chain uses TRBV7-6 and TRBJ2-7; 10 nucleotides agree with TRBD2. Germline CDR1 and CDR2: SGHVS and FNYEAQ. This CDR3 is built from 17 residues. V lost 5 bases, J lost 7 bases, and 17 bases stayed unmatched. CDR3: CASSIPTSGLGYNEQYF. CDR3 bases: TGTGCCAGCAGCATCCCGACTAGCGGGCTGGGGTACAATGAGCAGTACTTC. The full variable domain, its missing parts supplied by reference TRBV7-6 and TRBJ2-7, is GAGVSQSPRYKVTKRGQDVALRCDPISGHVSLYWYRQALGQGPEFLTYFNYEAQQDKSGLPNDRFSAERPEGSISTLTIQRTEQRDSAMYRCASSIPTSGLGYNEQYFGPGTRLTVT.

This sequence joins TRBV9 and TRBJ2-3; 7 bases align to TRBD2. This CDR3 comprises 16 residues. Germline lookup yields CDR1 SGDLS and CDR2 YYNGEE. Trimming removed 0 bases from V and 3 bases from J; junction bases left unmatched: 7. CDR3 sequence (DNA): TGTGCCAGCAGCGTAGGGCTAGCGGAATATACAGATACGCAGTATTTT. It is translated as CASSVGLAEYTDTQYF.